This entry lists 2 T cell receptor beta chains sequenced from one sample in a study of T cell repertoires in cytomegalovirus infection. From the reads, TCRdb called clonotypes with MiXCR, one entry per CDR3 protein. The table shows approximately 320,000 distinct CDR3 sequences, with over 7.5% occurring only once. The specimen sequenced was PBMCs. Source of these receptors: a human donor in good health (CMV status not recorded). Some clones in this sample may be carry-over from other donors' samples.

Concerning this clonotype: This could be a read error, since a much larger clone is one nucleotide away. V usage is TRBV7-2 and J usage is TRBJ1-2; D not certain. Germline V gene data show CDR1 as SGHTA and CDR2 as FQGNSA. The CDR3 totals 13 residues. V was cut by 1 base and J by 7 bases, with 10 bases left in between. Written as DNA, the CDR3 is TGTGCCAGCAGCTTAGAAGGTTACTGTGGCTACACCTTC. Its protein product is CASSLEGYCGYTF. The entire variable domain, with the rest obtained from reference TRBV7-2 and TRBJ1-2, is as follows: GAGVSQSPSNKVTEKGKDVELRCDPISGHTALYWYRQSLGQGLEFLIYFQGNSAPDKSGLPSDRFSAERTGGSVSTLTIQRTQQEDSAVYLCASSLEGYCGYTFGSGTRLTVV.

Notes on this clonotype: Germline is not matched at one junction end, which may reflect a read error. This rearrangement joins TRBV5-1 to TRBJ2-1; 7 positions match TRBD2. CDR3 length: 12 amino acids. Germline CDR1 and CDR2: SGHRS and YFSETQ. The CDR3 sequence: CASSLTAGEGVF. DNA for the CDR3: TGCGCCAGCAGCTTGACGGCGGGAGAGGGCGTCTTC. The full variable domain, with the rest looked up from reference TRBV5-1 and TRBJ2-1, is KAGVTQTPRYLIKTRGQQVTLSCSPISGHRSVSWYQQTPGQGLQFLFEYFSETQRNKGNFPGRFSGRQFSNSRSEMNVSTLELGDSALYLCASSLTAGEGVFGPGTRLTVL.